The 21 T cell receptor beta chains below all came from one sample that was sequenced in a study of blood T cell repertoires in COVID-19. Generated by immunoSEQ multiplex PCR, the TCRdb table keeps only in-frame clones and is missing some. The table records about 140,000 clones, approximately 86% of them present only once. Sequences were obtained from peripheral blood. The receptors were gathered from a woman aged 55-70 years with acute or convalescent COVID-19.

The V call is TRBV29-1, the J call TRBJ1-1; TRBD1 matches at 7 bases. After removal of 4 bases from V and 1 base from J, the junction contained 3 bases not matched to a gene. The CDR3 is 13 residues long. The germline gives CDR1 SQVTM, CDR2 ANQGSEA. CDR3 amino acids: CSVGDSSNTEAFF. CDR3 bases: TGCAGCGTTGGGGACAGCTCGAACACTGAAGCTTTCTTT.

This clone has just a few counts. The chain couples TRBV28 to TRBJ2-2; tentatively, D is TRBD2 (6 bases). Per the germline V gene, CDR1 is MDHEN and CDR2 is SYDVKM. The CDR3 is 17 residues long. V was trimmed by 5 bases and J by 4 bases, leaving 20 bases between them. The CDR3 is CASSPRTGRGSTGELFF. The CDR3 bases are TGTGCCAGCAGTCCCCGCACAGGCCGGGGGTCCACCGGGGAGCTGTTTTTT.

The chain couples TRBV29-1 to TRBJ1-1; unclear D gene. V lost 4 bases and J lost 2, with 11 bases in between. Germline V CDR1 and CDR2: SQVTM, ANQGSEA. The CDR3 is 13 residues long. CDR3: CSVVLRPNTEAFF. The CDR3 bases are TGCAGCGTTGTTTTGAGGCCTAACACTGAAGCTTTCTTT.

The CDR3 DNA reads TGTGCCAGCAGCTCAATAGCGGGGGGGCGCACCGGGGAGCTGTTTTTT. Translating gives CASSSIAGGRTGELFF. The rearrangement joins TRBV7-2 to TRBJ2-2; TRBD2 matches at 11 bases. The CDR3 is 16 residues long. In germline, CDR1 is SGHTA, CDR2 FQGNSA. V lost 4 bases to trimming and J lost 4 bases; unmatched junction nucleotides: 5.

The CDR3 here is CASSHGQGGYNSPLHF. The DNA for the CDR3 is TGCGCCAGCAGCCACGGACAGGGGGGATATAATTCACCCCTCCACTTT. The chain recombines TRBV5-1 with TRBJ1-6, with 10 bases matching TRBD1. This CDR3 is 16 amino acids long. Trimming cost V 4 bases and J 4 bases; bases outside gene matches: 5. The V gene's germline CDR1 is SGHRS and CDR2 YFSETQ. The variable domain in full, with the rest retrieved from reference TRBV5-1 and TRBJ1-6, is KAGVTQTPRYLIKTRGQQVTLSCSPISGHRSVSWYQQTPGQGLQFLFEYFSETQRNKGNFPGRFSGRQFSNSRSEMNVSTLELGDSALYLCASSHGQGGYNSPLHFGNGTRLTVT.

V gene TRBV10-1 combines with J gene TRBJ1-1, with a tentative D call TRBD1 (5 bases). The V end was cut by 3 bases, the J end by 0 bases, with 26 bases between. The CDR3 covers 20 residues. Germline V CDR1 and CDR2: WNHNN, SYGVQD (reference sequence). CDR3 in amino acids: CASSDRQPQGSVSMNTEAFF. CDR3 nucleotides: TGCGCCAGCAGTGACCGACAGCCCCAGGGTTCAGTAAGTATGAACACTGAAGCTTTCTTT.

V usage is TRBV3-1 (or the pseudogene TRBV3-2) and J usage is TRBJ2-1; possible D gene TRBD2, 6 bases. Trimming took off 1 base at V and 2 bases at J, with 12 bases between the two ends. Germline V gene data show CDR1 as LGHDT and CDR2 as YNNKEL (reference sequence). The CDR3 is 16 amino acids. CDR3 bases: TGTGCCAGCAGCCAAGTTACAACGGGGGCCTACAATGAGCAGTTCTTC. Its protein product is CASSQVTTGAYNEQFF.

The chain is built from TRBV5-1 and TRBJ2-2; 11 positions agree with TRBD1. The trim removed 7 bases at V and 4 bases at J, leaving 6 bases unmatched. Germline-derived CDR1 and CDR2 are SGHRS and YFSETQ. This CDR3 is built from 15 residues. CDR3 nucleotide sequence: TGCGCCAGCTCGACCGGGACAGGGGGCACCGGGGAGCTGTTTTTT. It translates to CASSTGTGGTGELFF.

The V gene is TRBV9, the J gene TRBJ1-2; D possibly corresponds to TRBD1 (5 bases). The CDR3 loop spans 14 amino acids. V was cut by 4 bases and J by 2 bases, with 12 bases left in between. Looked up from germline, CDR1 is SGDLS and CDR2 is YYNGEE. The CDR3, as DNA: TGTGCCAGCAGCCCCTCGACAGCGAACTATGGCTACACCTTC. Protein: CASSPSTANYGYTF.

This clone has only a few counts. This chain joins TRBV28 and TRBJ1-1; 7 bases are shared with TRBD1. CDR3 length: 16 amino acids. Germline V gene sequence: CDR1 MDHEN, CDR2 SYDVKM. Trimming cost V 4 bases and J 0 bases; bases outside gene matches: 8. In DNA form, the CDR3 reads TGTGCCAGCAGTTCCCAAACCGGGACAGTGAACACTGAAGCTTTCTTT. Translation gives CASSSQTGTVNTEAFF.

This chain uses TRBV5-1 with TRBJ1-4; 7 bases agree with TRBD1. This CDR3 is 14 amino acids long. The germline V gene encodes CDR1 SGHRS and CDR2 YFSETQ. After removal of 0 bases from V and 8 bases from J, the junction contained 4 bases not matched to a gene. The chain's CDR3 is CASSLGDRAEKLFF. CDR3 DNA: TGCGCCAGCAGCTTGGGCGACAGGGCGGAAAAACTGTTTTTT.

The chain employs TRBV11-2 and TRBJ1-1; 8 nucleotides match TRBD1. The CDR3 length is 14 residues. Trimming at V came to 5 bases and at J to 4 bases, leaving 6 bases not matched to a gene. From germline, CDR1 is SGHAT and CDR2 FQNNGV. CDR3 nucleotides: TGTGCCAGCAGCCCATGGACAGGGAGCACTGAAGCTTTCTTT. Translation: CASSPWTGSTEAFF.

This chain joins TRBV30 and TRBJ1-1; 10 nucleotides agree with TRBD1. This CDR3 region has 14 residues. The V gene end was trimmed by 0 bases and the J gene end by 6 bases; junction bases not matched to a gene: 4. CDR1 GTSNPN and CDR2 SVGIG come from the germline V gene (reference sequence). CDR3 sequence (DNA): TGTGCCTGGAGTGTAATGGGGACAGGGGCTGAAGCTTTCTTT. It encodes CAWSVMGTGAEAFF.

The V and J genes are TRBV3-1 (or the pseudogene TRBV3-2) and TRBJ2-2; D remains ambiguous. Trimming removed 1 base at V and 10 bases at J, with 13 bases between. Germline assignment: CDR1 LGHDT and CDR2 YNNKEL (reference sequence). This CDR3 has 14 residues. The CDR3 here is CASSQATAAPELFF. DNA for the CDR3: TGTGCCAGCAGCCAAGCGACCGCGGCTCCGGAGCTGTTTTTT.

This clone has only a few counts. The rearrangement joins TRBV7-9 to TRBJ2-5; D is uncertain. V was clipped by 4 bases and J by 4 bases, with 13 bases between them. Per the germline V gene, CDR1 is SEHNR and CDR2 is FQNEAQ (reference sequence). CDR3 size: 14 residues. The CDR3 protein is CASSSIRLAETQYF. CDR3 bases: TGTGCCAGCAGCTCCATACGATTGGCAGAGACCCAGTACTTC.

The chain carries TRBV10-3 and TRBJ1-4, with 7 nucleotides matching TRBD1. The CDR3 extends over 15 amino acids. Germline V gene data show CDR1 as ENHRY and CDR2 as SYGVKD. Unmatched junction bases numbered 14, after V lost 9 bases and J lost 7 bases. Written as DNA, the CDR3 is TGTGCCATTAGTTATGAGGGGGCGCAAGGTGAAAAACTGTTTTTT. Its protein is CAISYEGAQGEKLFF.

The chain joins TRBV12-3 or TRBV12-4 to TRBJ1-6, with D possibly TRBD1 on 5 matching bases. Trimming took 5 bases from V and 13 from J, leaving 15 bases between them. CDR3 length equals 13 residues. CDR3 nucleotides: TGTGCCAGCAGTGCCCTCAGGGCCTCTCCCCTCCACTTT. Amino acids: CASSALRASPLHF.

This chain links TRBV6-6 with TRBJ1-5, with 8 bases fitting TRBD1. J lost 4 bases, V lost 8 bases, and 4 bases had no gene match. CDR3 length: 13 residues. CDR1 and CDR2 (germline): MNHNY, SVGAGI (reference sequence). CDR3 coding DNA: TGTGCCAGCGGGGGACAGGCTAATCAGCCCCAGCATTTT. This encodes CASGGQANQPQHF.

The CDR3 sequence: CASSQGGSTEAFF. The CDR3 coding sequence is TGTGCCAGCAGCCAGGGGGGGAGCACTGAAGCTTTCTTT. This chain joins TRBV7-8 and TRBJ1-1; TRBD1 matches at 7 bases. J was trimmed by 4 bases and V by 5 bases; bases with no gene match: 4. The CDR3 covers 13 residues. Germline V CDR1 and CDR2: SGHVS, FQNEAQ. Full variable domain (missing parts from reference TRBV7-8 and TRBJ1-1): GAGVSQSPRYKVAKRGQDVALRCDPISGHVSLFWYQQALGQGPEFLTYFQNEAQLDKSGLPSDRFFAERPEGSVSTLKIQRTQQEDSAVYLCASSQGGSTEAFFGQGTRLTVV.

This clone was picked up one time. The V and J genes are TRBV5-1 and TRBJ1-1, with D unclear. CDR1 is SGHRS and CDR2 is YFSETQ in the germline V gene. The CDR3 is 15 residues long. V was pared by 0 bases and J by 1 base, with 10 bases between. The CDR3, as DNA: TGCGCCAGCAGCTTGGGCGGGAATCCGAACACTGAAGCTTTCTTT. It specifies CASSLGGNPNTEAFF.

This clone was observed a few times. The V and J genes are TRBV4-3 and TRBJ1-2; a weak D match, TRBD1 (5 bases). V lost 0 bases and J 5 bases, leaving 10 bases between the germline ends. This CDR3 spans 14 amino acids. Germline assignment: CDR1 LGHNA and CDR2 YSLEER. DNA of the CDR3: TGCGCCAGCAGCCAAGAAGGGGTGGGGTATGGCTACACCTTC. Its translation: CASSQEGVGYGYTF.